This T cell receptor beta chain stems from a study of blood T cell repertoires in COVID-19. At the level of the study: The study drew acute and convalescent COVID-19 samples from the United States, Italy and Spain. T cells, B-cell-depleted T cells, or PBMCs supplied cDNA or gDNA.

Trimming took 4 bases from V and 4 from J; bases not matched to a gene: 10. CDR1 and CDR2 (germline): MGHDK, SYGVNS. The CDR3 runs to 16 residues. This clone was counted only a few times. Authors' methods: Counts of nucleated cells, estimated from reference gene primer amplification, were obtained. Only in-frame clones appear in the TCRdb table, and some are missing; sequencing was by immunoSEQ multiplex PCR. From that table come the V and J calls and clone size; the DNA was used to work out D and trimming. The profile shows about 320,000 clones, more than 70% of them singletons. The genes are TRBV25-1 and TRBJ1-2; 9 bases agree with TRBD1. The clonotype comes from a woman aged 50 to 60 with acute or convalescent COVID-19. Sample: peripheral blood. The CDR3 reads CASSGLTGGETYGYTF. Here the CDR3 DNA reads TGTGCCAGCAGTGGACTGACAGGGGGTGAAACCTATGGCTACACCTTC.